This TCR beta chain was documented in a study of T cell changes during pregnancy in multiple sclerosis. This clone came up once. The ends were cut back, 0 bases at V and 1 base at J, with 10 bases in the middle. The CDR3 is 14 residues long. Per the germline V gene, CDR1 is GTSNPN and CDR2 is SVGIG (reference sequence). Method: immunoSEQ multiplex PCR; TCRdb's copy keeps in-frame clones and lacks some. The sample carries 70,000 to 100,000 clones, roughly 95% recorded once. The chain joins TRBV30 to TRBJ2-7; D might be TRBD2 (5 bases). This sample comprised peripheral blood, obtained in the third trimester of pregnancy. The receptor comes from a female donor in good health, enrolled as a control in a pregnancy study. The CDR3 loop reads CAWSVPGISYEQYF. CDR3 coding DNA: TGTGCCTGGAGTGTACCCGGGATATCCTACGAGCAGTACTTC.